These 2 T cell receptor beta chains were all obtained from the same sample, sequenced in a study of technical replicates of blood from a handful of donors. Sequencing used immunoSEQ multiplex PCR; TCRdb keeps in-frame clones, though not all of them. The sample lists 65,000 to 95,000 clones; around 86% were seen once. The sequencing input was PBMCs. The receptors derive from a human donor in good health. Some clones in this sample may be carry-over from other donors' samples.

V is TRBV28 and J is TRBJ1-2, with D unresolved. The CDR3 loop spans 12 amino acids. Germline V gene lookup returns CDR1 MDHEN and CDR2 SYDVKM. The V end was cut by 10 bases, the J end by 5 bases, with 14 bases between. The CDR3 spells CATNSLEYGYTF. The CDR3 DNA follows: TGTGCCACCAACTCCCTGGAGTATGGCTACACCTTC.

The chain has TRBV5-8 and TRBJ2-3; weak D call: TRBD2 (5 bases). Trimming removed 0 bases from V and 3 bases from J, with 11 bases in between. This CDR3 is built from 15 residues. The V gene's germline CDR1 is SGHTS and CDR2 YDEGEE. Here the CDR3 DNA reads TGTGCCAGCAGCTTGGTCCCGGGGTTAACAGATACGCAGTATTTT. Translating it yields CASSLVPGLTDTQYF. Combining the CDR3 with reference TRBV5-8 and TRBJ2-3 gives the whole variable domain EAGVTQSPTHLIKTRGQQATLRCSPISGHTSVYWYQQALGLGLQFLLWYDEGEERNRGNFPPRFSGRQFPNYSSELNVNALELEDSALYLCASSLVPGLTDTQYFGPGTRLTVL.